The present T cell receptor (beta chain) was sequenced within a study of technical replicates of blood from a few donors. TCRdb keeps only in-frame clones here, not all; method: immunoSEQ multiplex PCR. This sample has 55,000 to 60,000 clones; roughly 95% occur once, and the top ten carry less than 4.5%. Trimming took off 5 bases at V and 6 bases at J, with 13 bases between the two ends. This CDR3 spans 13 amino acids. In germline, CDR1 is SEHNR, CDR2 FQNEAQ (reference sequence). V and J are TRBV7-9 and TRBJ1-1; TRBD1 might be the D (5 bases). This clonotype originated in a human donor in good health. Some clones in this sample may be carry-over from other donors' samples. Specimen: PBMCs. In nucleotides, the CDR3 is TGTGCCAGCAGCCCCCAGACAGTCGCTGAAGCTTTCTTT. As protein: CASSPQTVAEAFF.